One and the same sample provided the 24 T cell receptor beta chains below, sequenced in a study of CD4 T cells in relation to SARS-CoV-2 and coronaviruses. The unexposed donors gave CD4+ T cells in 2011-2018, prior to COVID-19. Isolation of CD4+ T cells took place after approximately eleven days in culture. Sequencing used immunoSEQ multiplex PCR; TCRdb keeps in-frame clones, though not all of them. The sample holds about 28,000 clones, 60% to 80% seen once. The antigens these receptors bind are not known. Source material: CD4+ T cells from PBMCs, cultured in vitro. Receptors were obtained from a human donor in good health.

The chain links TRBV29-1 to TRBJ1-2; 7 nucleotides line up with TRBD1. The CDR3 runs to 15 residues. Germline V gene data show CDR1 as SQVTM and CDR2 as ANQGSEA. V gave up 3 bases and J gave up 4 bases; unmatched junction bases: 11. This chain's CDR3 is CSVEAKDRRPYGYTF. In DNA form, the CDR3 reads TGCAGCGTTGAGGCTAAGGACAGGAGACCCTATGGCTACACCTTC. Drawing the rest from reference TRBV29-1 and TRBJ1-2, the complete variable domain is SAVISQKPSRDICQRGTSLTIQCQVDSQVTMMFWYRQQPGQSLTLIATANQGSEATYESGFVIDKFPISRPNLTFSTLTVSNMSPEDSSIYLCSVEAKDRRPYGYTFGSGTRLTVV.

In this sample, this clone turned up once. This chain joins TRBV18 and TRBJ2-7; D not certain. This CDR3 comprises 12 residues. The V end lost 2 bases, the J end lost 4 bases, and 6 bases lay between the germline ends. Germline CDR1 and CDR2: KGHSH and LQKENI. CDR3 sequence (DNA): TGTGCCAGCTCACCAGACCTTTACGAGCAGTACTTC. This sequence encodes CASSPDLYEQYF.

This chain uses TRBV19 with TRBJ2-3, with TRBD1 as a possible D gene (6 bases). V was trimmed by 6 bases and J by 7 bases, leaving 14 bases between them. The CDR3 has 13 amino acids. The germline V gene encodes CDR1 LNHDA and CDR2 SQIVND (reference sequence). The CDR3 DNA reads TGTGCCAGTAGCCAAACAGGGCCCAATACGCAGTATTTT. Translated, it gives CASSQTGPNTQYF.

The chain joins TRBV5-5 to TRBJ1-6; no firm D call. Trimming took off 3 bases at V and 6 bases at J, with 13 bases between the two ends. CDR3 length: 15 amino acids. CDR1 and CDR2 from the germline V gene are SGHKS and YYEKEE (reference sequence). The CDR3 coding sequence is TGTGCCAGCAGCTGGATCGACGGAAGTAATTCACCCCTCCACTTT. The encoded protein is CASSWIDGSNSPLHF. The full variable domain, with the rest looked up from reference TRBV5-5 and TRBJ1-6, is DAGVTQSPTHLIKTRGQQVTLRCSPISGHKSVSWYQQVLGQGPQFIFQYYEKEERGRGNFPDRFSARQFPNYSSELNVNALLLGDSALYLCASSWIDGSNSPLHFGNGTRLTVT.

V is TRBV30 and J is TRBJ1-4; D is unclear. Germline V gene data show CDR1 as GTSNPN and CDR2 as SVGIG (reference sequence). This CDR3 contains 11 residues. V lost 3 bases and J lost 7, with 6 bases in between. The CDR3 DNA follows: TGTGCCTGGAGCATGCGTGAAAAACTGTTTTTT. It codes for CAWSMREKLFF.

The rearrangement joins TRBV7-3 to TRBJ2-5, with TRBD2 matching over 10 bases. The CDR3 totals 15 residues. CDR1 SGHTA and CDR2 FQGTGA come from the germline V gene. The ends lost 4 bases at V and 1 base at J; junction bases unmatched: 3. DNA of the CDR3: TGTGCCAGCAGCTGGACTAGCGGTTTCCAAGAGACCCAGTACTTC. Its protein product is CASSWTSGFQETQYF.

J is TRBJ1-2 and V is TRBV6-5, with D possibly matching TRBD1 (6 bases). This CDR3 is 11 amino acids long. V dropped 7 bases and J dropped 7 bases, with 10 bases sitting between them. Looked up from germline, CDR1 is MNHEY and CDR2 is SVGAGI. The CDR3 loop is CASTGQSGYTF. DNA for the CDR3: TGTGCCAGCACCGGACAGTCTGGCTACACCTTC.

This chain uses TRBV28 with TRBJ1-1; D not certain. V shed 10 bases and J shed 3 bases, with 18 bases lying between them. Germline-derived CDR1 and CDR2 are MDHEN and SYDVKM. The CDR3 has 14 residues. The CDR3 nucleotides are TGTGCCACCCTTCGGAGAGAGTCCGACACTGAAGCTTTCTTT. Residues: CATLRRESDTEAFF.

V is TRBV9 and J is TRBJ1-4; a possible D gene is TRBD1 (5 bases). V dropped 0 bases and J dropped 8 bases, with 11 bases sitting between them. The CDR3 consists of 14 residues. Germline CDR1 and CDR2: SGDLS and YYNGEE. The CDR3 nucleotides are TGTGCCAGCAGCGTAGGGCAGGGCGGCGAAAAACTGTTTTTT. It encodes CASSVGQGGEKLFF. Combining the CDR3 with reference TRBV9 and TRBJ1-4 gives the whole variable domain DSGVTQTPKHLITATGQRVTLRCSPRSGDLSVYWYQQSLDQGLQFLIQYYNGEERAKGNILERFSAQQFPDLHSELNLSSLELGDSALYFCASSVGQGGEKLFFGSGTQLSVL.

V usage is TRBV9 and J usage is TRBJ2-3, with 9 bases fitting TRBD2. Trimming removed 2 bases from V and 0 bases from J; junction bases left unmatched: 4. Germline V CDR1 and CDR2: SGDLS, YYNGEE. The CDR3 loop spans 16 amino acids. The CDR3 region has the DNA TGTGCCAGCAGCGTCGGGACTAGCTATAGCACAGATACGCAGTATTTT. As protein: CASSVGTSYSTDTQYF.

V gene TRBV3-1 (or the pseudogene TRBV3-2) combines with J gene TRBJ2-1, with D possibly being TRBD1 (6 bases). Trimming pared 2 bases from V and 0 bases from J, leaving 8 bases between. The CDR3 spans 15 residues. CDR1 is LGHDT and CDR2 is YNNKEL in the germline V gene (reference sequence). The CDR3, as DNA: TGTGCCAGCAGCCAACAGGGGTTCTCCTACAATGAGCAGTTCTTC. This sequence encodes CASSQQGFSYNEQFF.

The sample holds a few counts of this clone. The V call is TRBV3-1 (or the pseudogene TRBV3-2), the J call TRBJ2-2, with D maybe TRBD1 (6 bases). Trimming took off 0 bases at V and 5 bases at J, with 13 bases between the two ends. The germline gives CDR1 LGHDT, CDR2 YNNKEL (reference sequence). CDR3 length equals 16 residues. CDR3 nucleotides: TGTGCCAGCAGCCAAGAGAACAGGGATCGTACCGGGGAGCTGTTTTTT. Protein: CASSQENRDRTGELFF.

This clone was counted only a few times. This rearrangement joins TRBV27 to TRBJ2-2; 11 bases map to TRBD1. The CDR3 is made up of 15 amino acids. Trimming at V came to 4 bases and at J to 3 bases, leaving 1 base not matched to a gene. Germline V CDR1 and CDR2: MNHEY, SMNVEV (reference sequence). CDR3 loop: CASSWTGGYTGELFF. The CDR3 region has the DNA TGTGCCAGCAGTTGGACAGGGGGCTACACCGGGGAGCTGTTTTTT.

V gene TRBV5-4 combines with J gene TRBJ2-5, with D tentatively TRBD2 (6 bases). Germline loops: CDR1 SGHNT, CDR2 YYREEE (reference sequence). V was clipped by 3 bases and J by 2 bases, with 14 bases between them. CDR3 length equals 15 residues. CDR3 sequence (DNA): TGTGCCAGCAGCTCGACTAGACAGCCACAAGAGACCCAGTACTTC. As protein: CASSSTRQPQETQYF.

The chain couples TRBV29-1 to TRBJ2-3; tentatively, D is TRBD1 (6 bases). Germline CDR1 is SQVTM and CDR2 is ANQGSEA. This CDR3 spans 18 amino acids. V shed 5 bases and J shed 2 bases, with 26 bases lying between them. For the CDR3, the DNA is TGCAGCGTTTCCCGCCCCTCCTCCGGGACACTACTCACAGATACGCAGTATTTT. The encoded protein is CSVSRPSSGTLLTDTQYF.

The V and J genes are TRBV15 and TRBJ1-2; 8 bases line up with TRBD1. The CDR3 spans 14 residues. Trimming took 3 bases from V and 8 from J; bases not matched to a gene: 8. Looked up from germline, CDR1 is LNHNV and CDR2 is YYDKDF (reference sequence). As DNA, the CDR3 is TGTGCCACCAGCAGCCAGCAAGGGACAGGCGGCTACACCTTC. Protein sequence: CATSSQQGTGGYTF.

This clone was observed a few times. The chain employs TRBV14 and TRBJ1-5, with 8 bases identical to TRBD1. Germline lookup yields CDR1 SGHDN and CDR2 FVKESK. The length of the CDR3 is 15 residues. V lost 0 bases, J lost 4 bases, and 2 bases stayed unmatched. The CDR3 DNA reads as TGTGCCAGCAGCCAAGATCGACAGGGGAATCAGCCCCAGCATTTT. Amino acids: CASSQDRQGNQPQHF.

The chain is built from TRBV5-5 and TRBJ2-7; D ambiguous. The germline V gene has CDR1 SGHKS and CDR2 YYEKEE (reference sequence). Between the trimmed V and J ends, which lost 5 bases and 3 bases, there was a span of 15 bases. CDR3 length: 14 amino acids. CDR3 nucleotides: TGTGCCAGCAGGATGGGCATCGGCCACTACGAGCAGTACTTC. Translation gives CASRMGIGHYEQYF.

The table lists this clone with a count of one. This rearrangement joins TRBV19 to TRBJ1-2, with D perhaps matching TRBD1 (5 bases). V was shortened by 3 bases and J by 5 bases, with 16 bases between the two germline ends. The CDR3 loop spans 15 amino acids. The germline gives CDR1 LNHDA, CDR2 SQIVND (reference sequence). The CDR3 DNA is TGTGCCAGTAGTATCGCGGGGGTCCCTGGATATGGCTACACCTTC. This sequence encodes CASSIAGVPGYGYTF.

CDR3 amino acids: CASSWGGNTYEQYF. The DNA for the CDR3 is TGCGCCAGCAGCTGGGGGGGGAACACCTACGAGCAGTACTTC. V usage is TRBV5-1 and J usage is TRBJ2-7, with 7 bases lining up with TRBD2. This CDR3 contains 14 residues. V dropped 3 bases and J dropped 2; count of bases not matched to a gene: 5. CDR1 is SGHRS, CDR2 YFSETQ, per germline.

This clone showed up just once. For the CDR3, the DNA is TGTGCCAGCAGCTCCGCAGGGCAATGGAATGGCTACACCTTC. Translated, it gives CASSSAGQWNGYTF. The chain recombines TRBV7-2 with TRBJ1-2; the D gene is possibly TRBD1 (5 bases). CDR1 and CDR2 from the germline V gene are SGHTA and FQGNSA. The CDR3 consists of 14 residues. V shed 4 bases and J shed 6 bases, with 15 bases lying between them.

The chain links TRBV12-2 to TRBJ2-1; the table's TRBD2 call for D was not verified on the DNA. TRBV12-2 is designated a pseudogene. There are 19 residues in the CDR3. CDR3 bases: TGTGCAAGTCGCTTACCCGGGACTAGCGGGGCCCCCTCCTACAATGAGCAGTTCTTC. Its protein product is CASRLPGTSGAPSYNEQFF.

The rearrangement uses TRBV2 and TRBJ1-1; D is perhaps TRBD1 (5 bases). V lost 4 bases, J lost 6 bases, and 12 bases lay in between. Looked up from germline, CDR1 is SNHLY and CDR2 is FYNNEI. The CDR3 is 13 amino acids. CDR3 in amino acids: CASSGRVRAEAFF. The DNA for the CDR3 is TGTGCCAGCAGTGGCAGGGTTCGGGCTGAAGCTTTCTTT.

The CDR3 loop reads CASSPIRGAGYGYTF. CDR3 nucleotides: TGTGCCAGCAGCCCAATAAGGGGCGCGGGTTATGGCTACACCTTC. The chain links TRBV6-5 to TRBJ1-2, with a possible D match to TRBD1 (5 bases). This CDR3 contains 15 residues. Germline assignment: CDR1 MNHEY and CDR2 SVGAGI. V lost 6 bases to trimming and J lost 5 bases, with 19 bases between them.